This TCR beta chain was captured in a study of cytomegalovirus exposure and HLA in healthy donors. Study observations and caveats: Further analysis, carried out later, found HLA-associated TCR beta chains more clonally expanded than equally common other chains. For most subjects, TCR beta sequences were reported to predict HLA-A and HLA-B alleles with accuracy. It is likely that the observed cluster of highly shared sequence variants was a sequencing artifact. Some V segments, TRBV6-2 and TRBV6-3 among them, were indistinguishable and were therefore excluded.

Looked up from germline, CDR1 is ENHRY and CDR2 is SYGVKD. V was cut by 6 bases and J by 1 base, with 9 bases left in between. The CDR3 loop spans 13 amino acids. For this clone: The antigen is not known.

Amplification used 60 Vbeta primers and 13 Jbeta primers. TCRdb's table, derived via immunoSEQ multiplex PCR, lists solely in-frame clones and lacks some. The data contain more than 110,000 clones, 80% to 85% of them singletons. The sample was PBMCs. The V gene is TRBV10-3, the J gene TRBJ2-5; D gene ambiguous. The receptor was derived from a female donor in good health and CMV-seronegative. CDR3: CAIRDNFQETQYF. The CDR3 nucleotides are TGTGCCATCAGAGACAATTTCCAAGAGACCCAGTACTTC.